The entry that follows covers one T cell receptor (beta chain) sequence. As yet, its antigen is unknown. This specimen belongs to a study of shared clonotypes between healthy human individuals. Study-wide results and limits: Clonotype sharing among donors likely depends on sequencing depth.

Generated by immunoSEQ multiplex PCR, the TCRdb table keeps only in-frame clones and is missing some. The profile shows around 530,000 clones, around three quarters of them singletons. CDR1 is GTSNPN, CDR2 SVGIG, per germline (reference sequence). There are 14 residues in the CDR3. The V gene lost 1 base and the J gene lost 0 bases, with 10 bases spanning the gap. The chain employs TRBV30 and TRBJ2-7; D ambiguous. The source material was PBMCs. This sequence was found in a middle-aged woman in good health. Some clones in this sample may be carry-over from other donors' samples. CDR3 sequence reads: CAWSGAASSYEQYF. CDR3 coding DNA: TGTGCCTGGAGTGGGGCGGCCAGCTCCTACGAGCAGTACTTC.